This T cell receptor beta chain was captured by sequencing in a study of vaccination and CD4 T cells after COVID-19. Overall study context: Overlapping spike pools from SARS-CoV-2 and HCoV-NL63, HCoV-OC43 and HCoV-229E served as culture stimuli. Controls had a CEFX pool, an HIV-1 Nef pool, or no peptide added.

Study-level findings and limits: Spike mono-reactivity was found in 304 of 307 vaccine-specific clones from convalescent patients.

Time point in this sample: late sampling 161 to 241 days after vaccination in a few convalescent patients. The treatment: roughly 11-day PBMC culture with coronavirus spike peptide pools or control peptides (ViraFEST assay). Days 3 and 7 saw half the medium replaced with fresh IL-2 medium. The study sequenced cultured CD4+ T cell DNA using the Oncomine TCR Beta short-read assay. TCRdb processed the PCR reads anew with MiXCR; each CDR3 protein has one entry. The data contain about 25,000 distinct CDR3 sequences, roughly 41% of them singletons. The CDR3 spans 16 residues. Per germline, CDR1 MNHEY and CDR2 SVGEGT. V dropped 2 bases and J dropped 5 bases, with 18 bases sitting between them. Note on this clonotype: What it binds is unknown.

The TCR was taken from a human donor who had recovered from COVID-19. The rearrangement joins TRBV6-2 or TRBV6-3 to TRBJ2-5; D is possibly TRBD2 (6 bases). This sample comprised CD4+ T cells from blood, cultured in vitro, obtained about 7 months after SARS-CoV-2 vaccination. The CDR3 sequence: CASSYGDGTLRETQYF. The CDR3 nucleotides are TGTGCCAGCAGTTACGGGGACGGGACTCTAAGGGAGACCCAGTACTTC.